The 12 T cell receptor beta chains below were found in one sample sequenced in a study of blood T cell repertoires in COVID-19. The data were produced by immunoSEQ multiplex PCR, yet TCRdb's version contains in-frame clones alone and is incomplete. The sample shows more than 150,000 clones, 80% to 85% of them seen only once. Sample: peripheral blood. All receptors derive from a woman aged 25 to 39 with acute or convalescent COVID-19.

This rearrangement joins TRBV28 to TRBJ1-2, with D maybe TRBD1 (5 bases). Germline lookup yields CDR1 MDHEN and CDR2 SYDVKM. This CDR3 is 16 amino acids long. V shed 1 base and J shed 3 bases, with 15 bases lying between them. The CDR3 loop reads CASSLSGDLADYGYTF. DNA for the CDR3: TGTGCCAGCAGTTTATCGGGGGACTTGGCGGACTATGGCTACACCTTC.

The chain uses TRBV2 and TRBJ1-2, with D perhaps matching TRBD1 (6 bases). Per germline, CDR1 SNHLY and CDR2 FYNNEI. V was cut by 7 bases and J by 3 bases, with 15 bases left in between. CDR3 length equals 14 residues. The CDR3 DNA is TGTGCCAGCACGGCGGGGGCTTGGGACTATGGCTACACCTTC. It yields the protein CASTAGAWDYGYTF.

The chain joins TRBV4-1 to TRBJ2-7; TRBD1 aligns across 9 bases. The CDR3 length is 17 residues. The trim removed 1 base at V and 1 base at J, leaving 8 bases unmatched. Germline V gene lookup returns CDR1 MGHRA and CDR2 YSYEKL. CDR3 nucleotides: TGCGCCAGCAGCCAAGTGCGTTTGGACAGGGGTTCCTACGAGCAGTACTTC. It translates to CASSQVRLDRGSYEQYF.

In this sample, this clone turned up once. This chain uses TRBV15 with TRBJ2-3, with D hard to call. Germline CDR1 reads LNHNV; CDR2 reads YYDKDF (reference sequence). V shed 4 bases and J shed 9 bases, with 11 bases lying between them. This CDR3 has 12 amino acids. CDR3 protein: CATSNGDMTQYF. For the CDR3, the DNA is TGTGCCACCAGCAATGGAGATATGACGCAGTATTTT.

The rearrangement links TRBV28 to TRBJ2-7, with TRBD2 matching 8 bases. This CDR3 is 13 amino acids long. J was trimmed by 3 bases and V by 11 bases; bases with no gene match: 9. CDR1 is MDHEN, CDR2 SYDVKM, per germline. The CDR3: CASESGRGYEQYF. DNA of the CDR3: TGTGCCTCGGAGAGCGGGAGAGGCTACGAGCAGTACTTC. The full variable domain, with the rest looked up from reference TRBV28 and TRBJ2-7, is DVKVTQSSRYLVKRTGEKVFLECVQDMDHENMFWYRQDPGLGLRLIYFSYDVKMKEKGDIPEGYSVSREKKERFSLILESASTNQTSMYLCASESGRGYEQYFGPGTRLTVT.

The J gene is TRBJ2-1, the V gene TRBV7-2; D is perhaps TRBD1 (6 bases). The CDR3 is 14 residues long. Trimming took off 0 bases at V and 6 bases at J, with 9 bases between the two ends. Germline CDR1 SGHTA, CDR2 FQGNSA. CDR3: CASSLADSTNEQFF. The CDR3 coding sequence is TGTGCCAGCAGCTTAGCGGACAGCACCAATGAGCAGTTCTTC.

This clone was observed once. The chain is built from TRBV9 and TRBJ1-5, with TRBD1 as a possible D gene (6 bases). The germline CDR1 and CDR2 sequences are SGDLS and YYNGEE. The CDR3 length is 16 residues. V lost 2 bases and J 3 bases, leaving 15 bases between the germline ends. The CDR3 loop is CASSVGAGGPNQPQHF. The CDR3 nucleotides are TGTGCCAGCAGCGTGGGGGCGGGGGGACCCAATCAGCCCCAGCATTTT.

V and J are TRBV18 and TRBJ1-5; 11 bases match TRBD1. This CDR3 has 17 residues. Germline CDR1 reads KGHSH; CDR2 reads LQKENI. Trimming removed 3 bases from V and 6 bases from J; junction bases left unmatched: 10. CDR3 sequence: CASSPSTGQGGGQPQHF. As DNA, the CDR3 is TGTGCCAGCTCACCGTCCACGGGACAGGGGGGCGGTCAGCCCCAGCATTTT.

The rearrangement uses TRBV3-1 (or the pseudogene TRBV3-2) and TRBJ2-5; TRBD2 aligns across 8 bases. The trim removed 5 bases at V and 3 bases at J, leaving 8 bases unmatched. Germline CDR1 reads LGHDT; CDR2 reads YNNKEL (reference sequence). The CDR3 is 15 residues long. CDR3 nucleotide sequence: TGTGCCAGCAGCACTCGGGGGGGGTTAAAAGAGACCCAGTACTTC. It codes for CASSTRGGLKETQYF.

This clone was detected once. This chain joins TRBV7-2 and TRBJ2-6; possible D gene TRBD1, 6 bases. Trimming removed 5 bases from V and 1 base from J, with 6 bases in between. The CDR3 length is 14 residues. The V gene's germline CDR1 is SGHTA and CDR2 FQGNSA. CDR3 coding DNA: TGTGCCAGCAGCCAGGGGTCTGGGGCCAACGTCCTGACTTTC. It encodes CASSQGSGANVLTF.

The chain employs TRBV15 and TRBJ1-2; no clear D gene. This CDR3 region has 13 residues. Germline V CDR1 and CDR2: LNHNV, YYDKDF (reference sequence). The V end lost 0 bases, the J end lost 7 bases, and 9 bases lay between the germline ends. CDR3 amino acids: CATSRDFPRGYTF. Here the CDR3 DNA reads TGTGCCACCAGCAGAGATTTCCCCCGTGGCTACACCTTC.

The V gene is TRBV11-2, the J gene TRBJ2-7; 9 positions match TRBD1. J was trimmed by 3 bases and V by 3 bases; bases with no gene match: 3. There are 14 residues in the CDR3. The V gene's germline CDR1 is SGHAT and CDR2 FQNNGV. CDR3 DNA sequence: TGTGCCAGCAGCTTCACAGGGGGCGGCTACGAGCAGTACTTC. It encodes CASSFTGGGYEQYF.